This TCR beta chain was retrieved from a study of cytomegalovirus exposure and HLA in healthy donors. Study-wide background: A subsequent analysis stated that the approximately 120 validation repertoires were run on the same platform as the 650 to 850 first-cohort repertoires.

Comments on this clone: Its cognate antigen is unknown.

V was clipped by 4 bases and J by 5 bases; unmatched bases: 11. The CDR3 totals 16 residues. Germline loops: CDR1 SGHRS, CDR2 YFSETQ. Repertoires were generated with immunoSEQ multiplex PCR, while TCRdb's copy carries only in-frame clones and drops some. The top ten clones hold about 1.5% of a sample with some 150,000 clones, 85% to 90% of them seen once. Study-wide findings and caveats: Roughly 170 TCR beta chains were listed as cytomegalovirus-associated.

The rearrangement joins TRBV5-1 to TRBJ1-4; TRBD1 matches at 7 bases. The origin of this receptor is a woman under 40 in good health and CMV-seronegative. The sequenced sample consisted of PBMCs. CDR3 in amino acids: CASSPPGAGGNEKLFF. Written as DNA, the CDR3 is TGCGCCAGCAGCCCCCCGGGGGCAGGGGGGAATGAAAAACTGTTTTTT.